The clone carrying this T cell receptor beta chain was observed once. Its antigen is as yet unknown. The primer mix had 60 Vbeta and 13 Jbeta primers. Produced via immunoSEQ multiplex PCR; TCRdb's table is partial and in-frame only. Counted here are some 100,000 clones, approximately 68% occurring once; the ten biggest clones make up about 4.3%. This sample is part of a study of cytomegalovirus exposure and HLA in healthy donors. Samples came from healthy bone marrow donors. Each donor was nominally healthy when sampled (though unrecorded immune exposures were likely). General study findings and limits: Later analysis demonstrated an association between a missense DCLRE1C variant and TCR beta V- and J-gene trimming. According to a later analysis, donors in an Asian-associated ancestry cluster reportedly had fewer N-insertions than the approximately 730-donor mean.

Trimming cost V 6 bases and J 2 bases, with 17 bases left between them. The CDR3 totals 15 residues. Per the germline V gene, CDR1 is SGHTA and CDR2 is FQGNSA. Sequences were obtained from PBMCs. The chain has TRBV7-2 and TRBJ2-7, with D hard to call. This clonotype was sampled from a woman younger than 30 in good health and CMV-seropositive. Here the CDR3 reads CASRPRVGLTYEQYF. CDR3 nucleotide sequence: TGTGCCAGCAGACCCCGGGTAGGCCTGACCTACGAGCAGTACTTC.